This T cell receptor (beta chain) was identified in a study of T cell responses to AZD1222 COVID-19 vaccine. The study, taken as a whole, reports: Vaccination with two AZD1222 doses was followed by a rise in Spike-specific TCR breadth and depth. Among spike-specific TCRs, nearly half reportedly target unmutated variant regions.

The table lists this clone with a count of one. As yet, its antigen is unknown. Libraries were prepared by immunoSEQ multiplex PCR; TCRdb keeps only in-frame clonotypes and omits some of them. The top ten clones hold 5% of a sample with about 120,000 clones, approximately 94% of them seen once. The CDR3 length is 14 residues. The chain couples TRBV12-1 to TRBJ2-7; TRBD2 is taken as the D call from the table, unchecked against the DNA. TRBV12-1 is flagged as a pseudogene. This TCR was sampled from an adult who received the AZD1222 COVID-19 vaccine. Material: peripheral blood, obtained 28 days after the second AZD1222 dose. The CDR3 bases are TGTGCCAGCAGCTTCAAGCGTCGTGCCTACGAGCAGTACTTC. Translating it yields CASSFKRRAYEQYF.